This T cell receptor (beta chain) was found in a study of siplizumab effects on memory and regulatory T cells. Germline V lookup: CDR1 LNHDA, CDR2 SQIVND (reference sequence). The CDR3 runs 12 residues. Trimming pared 7 bases from V and 11 bases from J, leaving 15 bases between. Here immunoSEQ multiplex PCR was the method, and the copy in TCRdb shows in-frame clones only, minus some. Here the sample spans fewer than 100,000 clones, 85% to 95% being singletons. The J gene is TRBJ1-5, the V gene TRBV19; maybe TRBD1 (5 bases). This TCR came from a human donor in good health. The specimen sequenced was CD8+ T cells sorted from blood. The CDR3 DNA reads TGTGCCAGTACTACCGGGGGGGAGTCCCAGCATTTT. Translating gives CASTTGGESQHF.